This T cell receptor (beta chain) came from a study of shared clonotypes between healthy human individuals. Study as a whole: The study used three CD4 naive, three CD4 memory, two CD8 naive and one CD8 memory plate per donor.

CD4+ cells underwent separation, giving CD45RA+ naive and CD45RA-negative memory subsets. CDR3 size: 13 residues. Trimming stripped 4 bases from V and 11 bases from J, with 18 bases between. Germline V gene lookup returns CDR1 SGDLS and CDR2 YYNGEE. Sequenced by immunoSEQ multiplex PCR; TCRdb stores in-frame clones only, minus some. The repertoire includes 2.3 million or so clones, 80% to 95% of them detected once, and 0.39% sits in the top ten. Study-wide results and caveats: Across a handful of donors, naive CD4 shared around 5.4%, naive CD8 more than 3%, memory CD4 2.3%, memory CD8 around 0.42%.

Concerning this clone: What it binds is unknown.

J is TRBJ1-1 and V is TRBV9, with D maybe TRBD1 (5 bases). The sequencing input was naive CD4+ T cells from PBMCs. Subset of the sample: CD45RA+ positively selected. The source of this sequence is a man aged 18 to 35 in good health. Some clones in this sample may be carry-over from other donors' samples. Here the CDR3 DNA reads TGTGCCAGCAGCCCTGGGGCCCCCTCTTTGGCTTTCTTT. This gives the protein CASSPGAPSLAFF.